A single sample is the source of the 14 T cell receptor beta chains below, sequenced in a study of TIL therapy for anti-PD-1-resistant metastatic lung cancer. The immunoSEQ assay was v3. Here immunoSEQ multiplex PCR was the method, and the copy in TCRdb shows in-frame clones only, minus some. The sample comprises approximately 27,000 clones, approximately 77% of which are singletons, and 7.4% rests with the top ten. Time point in this sample: pre-treatment sample, taken before nivolumab and TIL therapy. The tumor samples were excised metastases, mostly pleural nodules or supraclavicular lymph nodes. The sample in question was tumor tissue, obtained at baseline. Receptor source: a person aged 25 to 85 with non-small cell lung cancer.

CDR3 bases: TGCGCCAGCGGGCGGGGGGGCGTCTACGAGCAGTACTTC. It translates to CASGRGGVYEQYF. The V call is TRBV5-1, the J call TRBJ2-7; TRBD2 agrees at 9 bases. Germline CDR1 reads SGHRS; CDR2 reads YFSETQ. CDR3 length: 13 residues. J gave up 3 bases and V 7 bases, and 5 bases lay outside the gene matches.

V is TRBV19 and J is TRBJ1-5, with TRBD1 matching 8 bases. Germline CDR1 reads LNHDA; CDR2 reads SQIVND (reference sequence). The CDR3 extends over 14 amino acids. J gave up 11 bases and V 6 bases, and 12 bases lay outside the gene matches. The CDR3 bases are TGTGCCAGTAGGAAGGGACAGGCCCAGGGAGCCCAGCATTTT. Amino acids: CASRKGQAQGAQHF.

The CDR3 spells CASSRGLQINSPLHF. As DNA, the CDR3 is TGTGCCAGCAGCAGGGGACTGCAGATTAATTCACCCCTCCACTTT. The chain carries TRBV7-9 and TRBJ1-6; weak D call: TRBD1 (5 bases). V shed 5 bases and J shed 6 bases, with 14 bases lying between them. The CDR3 sequence is 15 residues long. CDR1 is SEHNR, CDR2 FQNEAQ, per germline (reference sequence). Complete variable domain (other parts from reference TRBV7-9 and TRBJ1-6): DTGVSQNPRHKITKRGQNVTFRCDPISEHNRLYWYRQTLGQGPEFLTYFQNEAQLEKSRLLSDRFSAERPKGSFSTLEIQRTEQGDSAMYLCASSRGLQINSPLHFGNGTRLTVT.

Notes on this clone: This sequence may be a read error, since a much larger clone differs from it by one base. V gene TRBV25-1 combines with J gene TRBJ1-1, with 7 bases identical to TRBD1. The CDR3 is made up of 13 amino acids. CDR1 and CDR2 from the germline V gene are MGHDK and SYGVNS. V was pared by 7 bases and J by 1 base, with 3 bases of the junction left unmatched. The CDR3 nucleotides are TGTGCCAGCACCCGGACAGGGAACACTGAAGCTTTCTTT. Protein product: CASTRTGNTEAFF.

The rearrangement uses TRBV30 and TRBJ1-4, with 12 bases that match TRBD1. This CDR3 is built from 17 residues. From germline, CDR1 is GTSNPN and CDR2 SVGIG (reference sequence). Trimming removed 0 bases from V and 7 bases from J; junction bases left unmatched: 9. This CDR3 is CAWSVGDRGPGSEKLFF. In nucleotides, the CDR3 is TGTGCCTGGAGTGTAGGGGACAGGGGGCCGGGTAGTGAAAAACTGTTTTTT.

The CDR3 DNA sequence: TGTGCCAGTAGTCCTGGGGTAGCGGGGAGCACAGATACGCAGTATTTT. This codes for CASSPGVAGSTDTQYF. This chain links TRBV19 with TRBJ2-3; 8 positions match TRBD2. Germline lookup yields CDR1 LNHDA and CDR2 SQIVND (reference sequence). This CDR3 has 16 amino acids. V shed 5 bases and J 0 bases; nucleotides not matched to a gene: 7. Using reference TRBV19 and TRBJ2-3 for the parts outside the CDR3, the full variable domain is DGGITQSPKYLFRKEGQNVTLSCEQNLNHDAMYWYRQDPGQGLRLIYYSQIVNDFQKGDIAEGYSVSREKKESFPLTVTSAQKNPTAFYLCASSPGVAGSTDTQYFGPGTRLTVL.

The chain combines TRBV21-1 with TRBJ2-1; the table's D call, TRBD2, was not checked against the DNA. TRBV21-1 represents a pseudogene. The CDR3 totals 17 residues. CDR3 amino acids: CASSTPTPSGEYNEQFF. CDR3 bases: TGTGCCAGCAGCACCCCCACGCCTAGCGGCGAATACAATGAGCAGTTCTTC.

The V and J genes are TRBV19 and TRBJ1-3; D remains unclear. Trimming cost V 5 bases and J 1 base, with 12 bases left between them. There are 15 residues in the CDR3. Germline CDR1 and CDR2: LNHDA and SQIVND (reference sequence). CDR3 nucleotide sequence: TGTGCCAGTAGTTGGGCTGCGAGTTCTGGAAACACCATATATTTT. It encodes CASSWAASSGNTIYF.

The chain is built from TRBV2 and TRBJ1-4; D might be TRBD1 (6 bases). Germline V gene data show CDR1 as SNHLY and CDR2 as FYNNEI. The CDR3 sequence is 14 residues long. V was pared by 5 bases and J by 7 bases, with 14 bases between. CDR3 bases: TGTGCCAGCAGTAGGACAGTGGGGCTTGAAAAACTGTTTTTT. Encoded protein: CASSRTVGLEKLFF.

V gene TRBV7-3 combines with J gene TRBJ2-1, with D unclear. Trimming shortened V by 3 bases and J by 0 bases, and 9 bases separated the two germline ends. CDR1 SGHTA and CDR2 FQGTGA come from the germline V gene. CDR3 size: 15 residues. The CDR3 region is CASSFAQSSYNEQFF. DNA of the CDR3: TGTGCCAGCAGCTTCGCACAGAGCTCCTACAATGAGCAGTTCTTC.

J is TRBJ2-7 and V is TRBV27, with 7 bases matching TRBD1. The CDR3 spans 12 residues. Trimming removed 4 bases from V and 6 bases from J; junction bases left unmatched: 3. Germline V gene lookup returns CDR1 MNHEY and CDR2 SMNVEV (reference sequence). The CDR3 nucleotides are TGTGCCAGCAGTTCCCGACAGGGCGAGCAGTACTTC. As protein: CASSSRQGEQYF.

V usage is TRBV7-9 and J usage is TRBJ1-4; TRBD1 aligns across 7 bases. This CDR3 is built from 15 residues. The V segment lost 7 bases and the J segment 12 bases; nucleotides outside the gene matches: 17. Looked up from germline, CDR1 is SEHNR and CDR2 is FQNEAQ (reference sequence). Here the CDR3 DNA reads TGTGCCAGCACCGACATGGGGGACAGTCCCTGGGAACTGTTTTTT. It is translated as CASTDMGDSPWELFF.

The chain uses TRBV5-1 and TRBJ2-5, with 13 bases lining up with TRBD2. The CDR3 has 17 residues. CDR1 SGHRS and CDR2 YFSETQ come from the germline V gene. The junction had 3 bases not matched to a gene; V was cut back by 0 bases and J by 1 base. CDR3 bases: TGCGCCAGCAGCTTGGACCGGACTAGCGGGGGCCAAGAGACCCAGTACTTC. It encodes CASSLDRTSGGQETQYF.

The chain recombines TRBV14 with TRBJ2-2; D ambiguous. The V gene's germline CDR1 is SGHDN and CDR2 FVKESK. Trimming removed 7 bases from V and 0 bases from J, with 15 bases in between. The CDR3 contains 16 residues. CDR3 DNA: TGTGCCAGCACAAAAAGTTTATCTTCGAACACCGGGGAGCTGTTTTTT. It translates to CASTKSLSSNTGELFF.